This T cell receptor beta chain was sequenced in a study of shared clonotypes between healthy human individuals. Germline-derived CDR1 and CDR2 are SGHNT and YYREEE (reference sequence). J was trimmed by 8 bases and V by 0 bases; bases with no gene match: 10. This CDR3 spans 16 amino acids. Profiling relied on immunoSEQ multiplex PCR, and the TCRdb table lists in-frame clones only, not all of them. The table has hundreds of thousands of clones, approximately 79% seen once; the top ten hold more than 1.5%. The chain has TRBV5-4 and TRBJ2-1, with 8 positions matching TRBD2. What was sequenced was memory CD4+ T cells sorted from blood. The sample's subset: CD45RA-negative fraction. This receptor was obtained from a woman aged 25 to 39 in good health. The CDR3 coding sequence is TGTGCCAGCAGCTTGGCCGTGGATAGCGGGATCTATGAGCAGTTCTTC. Its translation: CASSLAVDSGIYEQFF.